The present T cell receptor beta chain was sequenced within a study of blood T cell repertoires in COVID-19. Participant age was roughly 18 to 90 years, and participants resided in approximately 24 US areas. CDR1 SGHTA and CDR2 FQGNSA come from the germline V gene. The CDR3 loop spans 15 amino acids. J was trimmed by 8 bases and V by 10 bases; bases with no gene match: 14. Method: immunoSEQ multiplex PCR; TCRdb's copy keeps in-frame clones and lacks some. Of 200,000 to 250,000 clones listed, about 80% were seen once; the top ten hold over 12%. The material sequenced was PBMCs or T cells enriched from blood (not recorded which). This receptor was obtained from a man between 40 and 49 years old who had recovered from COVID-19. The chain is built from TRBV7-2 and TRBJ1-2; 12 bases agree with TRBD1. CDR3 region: CATQRDRGRERGYTF. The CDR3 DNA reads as TGTGCCACCCAGCGGGACAGGGGGCGCGAACGGGGCTACACCTTC.